These 24 T cell receptor beta chains were sequenced from one sample in a study of T-cell reconstitution after alpha-beta-depleted transplantation in children. Unique molecular identifiers featured in how the TCRbeta library was prepared. TCRdb re-analysed the PCR reads in MiXCR, keeping a single row per CDR3 protein. The data hold 580,000 or so distinct CDR3 sequences, with about 21% observed a single time. This specimen consisted of PBMCs, mostly from graft donor cells, obtained 360 days after TCRalphabeta/CD19-depleted stem cell transplant. The receptors were sampled from a boy under three years old who had a stem cell transplant for acute myeloid leukemia, so the T cells may come from the graft donor.

This clonotype was recorded a few times. The CDR3 protein is CASSYGGIEAFF. For the CDR3, the DNA is TGTGCCAGCAGTTATGGGGGCATTGAAGCTTTCTTT. V usage is TRBV6-5 and J usage is TRBJ1-1; D possibly corresponds to TRBD1 (6 bases). V lost 3 bases, J lost 7 bases, and 9 bases lay in between. Germline lookup yields CDR1 MNHEY and CDR2 SVGAGI. This CDR3 contains 12 residues.

This clonotype appeared a few times. The CDR3 region is CASRRTGGQGYTF. CDR3 in DNA: TGTGCCAGCAGACGGACAGGGGGTCAAGGCTACACCTTC. V gene TRBV6-1 combines with J gene TRBJ1-2; 10 bases line up with TRBD1. V lost 6 bases and J lost 8; bases outside the gene matches: 6. The CDR3 covers 13 residues. Germline CDR1 MNHNS, CDR2 SASEGT.

This clonotype was found many times. CDR3 in DNA: TGTGCCAGCAGCTTACGACAGGGGGAGCAGCCCCAGCATTTT. It yields the protein CASSLRQGEQPQHF. The rearrangement uses TRBV7-2 and TRBJ1-5, with 9 bases aligning to TRBD1. The germline gives CDR1 SGHTA, CDR2 FQGNSA. The CDR3 sequence is 14 residues long. J gave up 7 bases and V 2 bases, and 3 bases lay outside the gene matches.

The chain is built from TRBV6-2 or TRBV6-3 and TRBJ2-7, with 9 bases lining up with TRBD2. The V gene end was trimmed by 4 bases and the J gene end by 4 bases; junction bases not matched to a gene: 5. Germline V gene sequence: CDR1 MNHEY, CDR2 SVGEGT. The CDR3 length is 14 residues. The CDR3 here is CASSSGLAGYEQYV. CDR3 in DNA: TGTGCCAGCAGTTCGGGACTAGCCGGTTACGAGCAGTACGTC.

J is TRBJ2-5 and V is TRBV5-4; tentatively, D is TRBD1 (7 bases). The CDR3 has 20 amino acids. V gave up 4 bases and J gave up 1 base, with 29 bases separating them. Germline V CDR1 and CDR2: SGHNT, YYREEE (reference sequence). The CDR3 loop reads CASSRAKRRERQGLQETQYF. The CDR3 DNA reads as TGTGCCAGCAGCCGGGCCAAACGGCGGGAAAGACAGGGCCTCCAAGAGACCCAGTACTTC.

The chain employs TRBV29-1 and TRBJ1-1; D may be TRBD1 (5 bases). Trimming pared 1 base from V and 5 bases from J, leaving 11 bases between. CDR1 and CDR2 (germline): SQVTM, ANQGSEA. This CDR3 has 13 amino acids. Written as DNA, the CDR3 is TGCAGCGTTGAAGGAGACAGTGTTACTGAAGCTTTCTTT. Encoded protein: CSVEGDSVTEAFF.

There are many counts of this clonotype. This chain joins TRBV10-3 and TRBJ2-1; 8 positions match TRBD1. V dropped 10 bases and J dropped 9; count of bases not matched to a gene: 11. Germline CDR1 ENHRY, CDR2 SYGVKD. This CDR3 spans 13 amino acids. CDR3 nucleotide sequence: TGTGCCAACGGACAGGGAATAGGCGGTGAGCAGTTCTTC. It encodes CANGQGIGGEQFF.

The V gene is TRBV11-3, the J gene TRBJ2-7, with D possibly TRBD1 on 5 matching bases. Germline loops: CDR1 SGHNT, CDR2 YENEEA. The CDR3 contains 17 residues. The V gene lost 0 bases and the J gene lost 4 bases, with 19 bases spanning the gap. The CDR3 spells CASSLDSRVTRLYEQYF. In DNA form, the CDR3 reads TGTGCCAGCAGCTTAGATTCCAGGGTCACCCGCCTTTACGAGCAGTACTTC. Looking up the rest from reference TRBV11-3 and TRBJ2-7 gives the full variable domain: EAGVVQSPRYKIIEKKQPVAFWCNPISGHNTLYWYLQNLGQGPELLIRYENEEAVDDSQLPKDRFSAERLKGVDSTLKIQPAELGDSAVYLCASSLDSRVTRLYEQYFGPGTRLTVT.

This clonotype was seen a handful of times. The chain employs TRBV7-8 and TRBJ2-5; perhaps D is TRBD1 or TRBD2 (5 bases each). Per the germline V gene, CDR1 is SGHVS and CDR2 is FQNEAQ. The CDR3 contains 16 residues. The ends were cut back, 2 bases at V and 2 bases at J, with 15 bases in the middle. The CDR3 DNA reads TGTGCCAGCAGCTTATTCGGTGGGGGAGAACAAGAGACCCAGTACTTC. It translates to CASSLFGGGEQETQYF. Full variable domain (missing parts from reference TRBV7-8 and TRBJ2-5): GAGVSQSPRYKVAKRGQDVALRCDPISGHVSLFWYQQALGQGPEFLTYFQNEAQLDKSGLPSDRFFAERPEGSVSTLKIQRTQQEDSAVYLCASSLFGGGEQETQYFGPGTRLLVL.

This clonotype was detected only a few times. The rearrangement uses TRBV12-3 or TRBV12-4 and TRBJ1-5; D gene ambiguous. V gave up 1 base and J gave up 9 bases, with 7 bases separating them. The CDR3 spans 12 residues. The CDR3 region is CASSLGGLPQHF. The CDR3 coding sequence is TGTGCCAGCAGTTTAGGGGGTTTGCCCCAGCATTTT.

This clonotype was counted a few times. The V gene is TRBV20-1, the J gene TRBJ2-7; D unclear. V was pared by 0 bases and J by 3 bases, with 9 bases between. The germline CDR1 and CDR2 sequences are DFQATT and SNEGSKA (reference sequence). The CDR3 contains 13 residues. CDR3 amino acids: CSARDSRFYEQYV. CDR3 nucleotide sequence: TGCAGTGCTAGAGATTCCAGGTTCTACGAGCAGTACGTC.

This clonotype has more than one count but fewer than ten. V and J are TRBV4-3 and TRBJ2-3; 10 bases line up with TRBD2. J lost 7 bases, V lost 2 bases, and 6 bases had no gene match. Germline V CDR1 and CDR2: LGHNA, YSLEER. The CDR3 runs 15 residues. CDR3 DNA sequence: TGCGCCAGCAGCCAAACTAGCGGGGACGGAAATACGCAGTATTTT. The encoded protein is CASSQTSGDGNTQYF.

This clonotype was observed many times. The V call is TRBV30, the J call TRBJ2-2; D may correspond to TRBD1 or TRBD2 (5 bases each). The CDR3 length is 14 residues. V was clipped by 1 base and J by 3 bases, with 9 bases between them. Germline V gene sequence: CDR1 GTSNPN, CDR2 SVGIG (reference sequence). In DNA form, the CDR3 reads TGTGCCTGGAGTGCAGGGACGGACACCGGGGAGCTGTTTTTT. Protein: CAWSAGTDTGELFF.

The rearrangement links TRBV7-2 to TRBJ2-3; perhaps TRBD2 as D (5 bases). Germline V gene data show CDR1 as SGHTA and CDR2 as FQGNSA. V lost 1 base, J lost 0 bases, and 11 bases lay in between. CDR3 length equals 16 residues. CDR3 loop: CASSLGGWTSTDTQYF. The CDR3, as DNA: TGTGCCAGCAGCTTAGGAGGGTGGACTAGCACAGATACGCAGTATTTT.

This clonotype turned up a few times. The chain uses TRBV29-1 and TRBJ2-4, with D maybe TRBD1 (5 bases). Germline lookup yields CDR1 SQVTM and CDR2 ANQGSEA. This CDR3 has 15 residues. The V and J ends lost 7 bases and 6 bases respectively, with 22 bases between them. The CDR3 spells CSAKEVTGLRNIQYF. CDR3 nucleotides: TGCAGCGCGAAAGAAGTTACAGGATTACGAAACATTCAGTACTTC.

There are many counts of this clonotype. The chain recombines TRBV10-3 with TRBJ2-1; 7 nucleotides align to TRBD1. The germline gives CDR1 ENHRY, CDR2 SYGVKD. The CDR3 sequence is 17 residues long. Losses at the gene ends were 2 bases for V and 2 bases for J; bases not matched to a gene: 9. The CDR3 region has the DNA TGTGCCATCAGTGAGCCCCCCGGAACAGGGGCCTACAATGAGCAGTTCTTC. Translated: CAISEPPGTGAYNEQFF.

The chain employs TRBV12-3 or TRBV12-4 and TRBJ2-1; no reliable D call. Trimming stripped 3 bases from V and 1 base from J, with 16 bases between. The CDR3 is 17 residues long. The CDR3 protein is CASSLGFSMGSYNEQFF. For the CDR3, the DNA is TGTGCCAGCAGTTTGGGTTTTAGCATGGGGTCCTACAATGAGCAGTTCTTC.

The chain combines TRBV20-1 with TRBJ2-7, with TRBD1 matching over 8 bases. CDR3 length: 16 amino acids. V was clipped by 3 bases and J by 0 bases; unmatched bases: 10. From germline, CDR1 is DFQATT and CDR2 SNEGSKA (reference sequence). CDR3 sequence reads: CSASGKTGGSSYEQYV. The CDR3 bases are TGCAGTGCTAGCGGGAAAACAGGGGGGAGCTCCTACGAGCAGTACGTC.

The table lists this clonotype with many counts. The chain couples TRBV15 to TRBJ2-3, with D perhaps TRBD1 (8 bases). Trimming pared 0 bases from V and 3 bases from J, leaving 13 bases between. The CDR3 loop spans 16 amino acids. Germline loops: CDR1 LNHNV, CDR2 YYDKDF (reference sequence). CDR3 coding DNA: TGTGCCACCAGCAGAGAATACAGGGGGGGAACAGATACGCAGTATTTT. This encodes CATSREYRGGTDTQYF.

In its sample, this clonotype was seen many times. This chain uses TRBV6-2 or TRBV6-3 with TRBJ2-7; D is undetermined. Looked up from germline, CDR1 is MNHEY and CDR2 is SVGEGT. The CDR3 is 11 amino acids. V was pared by 3 bases and J by 6 bases, with 6 bases between. CDR3 loop: CASSYRSEQYF. Written as DNA, the CDR3 is TGTGCCAGCAGTTATCGGTCCGAGCAGTACTTC.

The chain uses TRBV20-1 and TRBJ2-5; D assignment may be TRBD1 or TRBD2 (5 bases each). The CDR3 is 11 residues long. Per germline, CDR1 DFQATT and CDR2 SNEGSKA (reference sequence). In nucleotides, the CDR3 is TGCGCCGAGGGGATCCGGAAGACCCAGTACTTC. This gives the protein CAEGIRKTQYF.

J is TRBJ1-4 and V is TRBV12-3 or TRBV12-4, with no clear D. The CDR3 consists of 14 residues. V was clipped by 5 bases and J by 0 bases, with 7 bases between them. DNA of the CDR3: TGTGCCAGCAGTCTTATTGCAACTAATGAAAAACTGTTTTTT. Protein sequence: CASSLIATNEKLFF.

This clonotype has just one count. This chain links TRBV28 with TRBJ2-7; no clear D gene. The V end lost 7 bases, the J end lost 0 bases, and 13 bases lay between the germline ends. This CDR3 is 14 amino acids long. Germline CDR1 reads MDHEN; CDR2 reads SYDVKM. The CDR3, as DNA: TGTGCCAGCACCCCAGGCGGAAACTCCTACGAGCAGTACGTC. Protein product: CASTPGGNSYEQYV.

This clonotype showed up many times. This sequence joins TRBV7-2 and TRBJ2-1; 8 bases line up with TRBD1. Looked up from germline, CDR1 is SGHTA and CDR2 is FQGNSA. The CDR3 has 15 amino acids. J was trimmed by 7 bases and V by 0 bases; bases with no gene match: 5. The CDR3, as DNA: TGTGCCAGCAGCTTAGCCAGGGGGCGCGAAAATGAGCAGTTCTTC. Translation: CASSLARGRENEQFF.